This TCR beta chain was obtained from a study of CD8+ T cells in alopecia areata. Whole-study results and caveats: It was less clear whether patients shared TCRs than it was in mice, possibly because of HLA.

Concerning this clone: Its cognate antigen is unknown.

Treatment described: oral pan-JAK inhibitor, 5-10 mg twice daily. This CDR3 is built from 14 residues. Germline CDR1 MGHDK, CDR2 SYGVNS. Trimming stripped 1 base from V and 4 bases from J, with 10 bases between. RNA was extracted and reverse transcribed into cDNA as the sequencing template. Here immunoSEQ multiplex PCR was the method, and the copy in TCRdb shows in-frame clones only, minus some. This sample yields 150,000 to 200,000 clones, of which less than 70% are seen a single time; 0.7% to 1% belongs to the top ten. This receptor was taken from a human donor with alopecia areata. The chain recombines TRBV25-1 with TRBJ1-2; D might be TRBD1 (5 bases). The sample in question was CD4+ T cells sorted from blood, obtained at week 4, from a patient treated with tofacitinib. The CDR3 DNA is TGTGCCAGCAGTGAATTCGGAGGGGCCTATGGCTACACCTTC. Translated: CASSEFGGAYGYTF.